These T cell receptor beta chains were read from a single sample in a study of blood T cell repertoires in COVID-19. Repertoires were generated with immunoSEQ multiplex PCR, while TCRdb's copy carries only in-frame clones and drops some. The repertoire holds 30,000 to 35,000 clones, with about 83% as singletons. Sequencing input: peripheral blood. Receptor source: a man aged 50 to 59 with acute or convalescent COVID-19. Both conserved end residues are part of each CDR3. A D gene is named only where the DNA matches it firmly. Size is omitted from some rows. Given values are once, few, many or a class for expanded clones.

CDR3 protein,CDR3 DNA,J gene,D gene,V gene,clone size
CASSSNSPLHF,TGTGCCAGCAGCTCGAATTCACCCCTCCACTTT,TRBJ1-6,-,TRBV5-6,few
CASSQESGGAGELFF,TGTGCCAGCAGCCAAGAAAGCGGGGGGGCCGGGGAGCTGTTTTTT,TRBJ2-2,TRBD2,TRBV4-2,-
CASSPPQGQPSQYF,TGTGCCAGCAGTCCCCCCCAAGGACAGCCATCGCAGTACTTC,TRBJ2-7,-,TRBV28,-
CAISGDRGQTNEKLFF,TGTGCCATCAGTGGCGACAGGGGGCAAACTAATGAAAAACTGTTTTTT,TRBJ1-4,TRBD1,TRBV10-3,-
CASSPQGGSRGYTF,TGTGCCAGCAGCCCCCAGGGGGGTAGCCGCGGCTACACCTTC,TRBJ1-2,TRBD1,TRBV6-5,few
CASSDVAGRGDTQYF,TGTGCCAGCAGTGATGTTGCAGGCCGGGGGGATACGCAGTATTTT,TRBJ2-3,-,TRBV6-1,-
CAISETGSIEVEPQHF,TGTGCCATCAGTGAGACAGGGAGTATCGAGGTGGAGCCCCAGCATTTT,TRBJ1-5,-,TRBV10-3,few
CASSPGLSNEKLFF,TGTGCCAGCTCACCGGGACTGAGTAATGAAAAACTGTTTTTT,TRBJ1-4,-,TRBV18,-
CASSSRVEGNYGYTF,TGCGCCAGCAGCTCCAGGGTGGAAGGGAACTATGGCTACACCTTC,TRBJ1-2,-,TRBV5-1,-
CASSQGASYPYEQYF,TGCGCCAGCAGCCAAGGCGCCTCCTATCCCTACGAGCAGTACTTC,TRBJ2-7,-,TRBV4-1,-
CASSLGLAWGVTQYF,TGTGCCAGCAGCCTGGGACTTGCGTGGGGGGTGACCCAGTACTTC,TRBJ2-5,-,TRBV13,-
CASSSDRALRITEAFF,TGTGCCAGCAGTTCGGACAGGGCTCTTCGTATCACTGAAGCTTTCTTT,TRBJ1-1,TRBD1,TRBV6-6,-
CASSLQGGQGRYTGELFF,TGTGCCAGCAGTTTACAGGGGGGACAGGGAAGGTACACCGGGGAGCTGTTTTTT,TRBJ2-2,TRBD1,TRBV28,-
CASTAGAKETQYF,TGTGCCAGCACAGCGGGGGCGAAAGAGACCCAGTACTTC,TRBJ2-5,TRBD2,TRBV5-4,-
CAWSQGTGGYYGYTF,TGTGCCTGGTCGCAAGGGACAGGGGGCTACTATGGCTACACCTTC,TRBJ1-2,TRBD1,TRBV30,-
CASSDSGTRNQPQHF,TGTGCCAGCAGTGACTCGGGGACACGCAATCAGCCCCAGCATTTT,TRBJ1-5,-,TRBV2,-
CASSIGRTFKGDTQYF,TGTGCCAGTAGTATCGGGAGGACCTTTAAGGGGGATACGCAGTATTTT,TRBJ2-3,TRBD2,TRBV19,-
CASSEGPNRGWKLFF,TGTGCCAGCAGTGAAGGTCCTAACAGGGGATGGAAACTGTTTTTT,TRBJ1-4,TRBD1,TRBV2,-
CASSPKGTGQSGDSTDTQYF,TGTGCCAGCAGCCCTAAGGGGACAGGACAGAGCGGGGATAGCACAGATACGCAGTATTTT,TRBJ2-3,-,TRBV27,-
CASSFTRTHSYNEQFF,TGTGCCAGCAGTTTCACCAGGACTCACTCCTACAATGAGCAGTTCTTC,TRBJ2-1,-,TRBV27,-
CASSIVGRSNQPQHF,TGTGCCAGTAGTATCGTAGGGAGGTCAAATCAGCCCCAGCATTTT,TRBJ1-5,-,TRBV19,-
CASSPIGTVMNTEAFF,TGCGCCAGCAGCCCCATCGGGACAGTAATGAACACTGAAGCTTTCTTT,TRBJ1-1,TRBD1,TRBV5-1,-
CASSLAWLAGAGDTQYF,TGCGCCAGCAGCTTGGCCTGGCTAGCGGGAGCTGGAGATACGCAGTATTTT,TRBJ2-3,TRBD2,TRBV5-1,-
CATSGWSSGRFYNEQFF,TGTGCCACCAGTGGCTGGAGTAGCGGGAGGTTCTACAATGAGCAGTTCTTC,TRBJ2-1,TRBD2,TRBV24-1,-
CATSDFREGPDTQYF,TGTGCCACCAGTGATTTTCGGGAGGGCCCAGATACGCAGTATTTT,TRBJ2-3,TRBD2,TRBV24-1,-
CASSQANRGDEQYF,TGCGCCAGCAGCCAAGCGAACAGGGGGGACGAGCAGTACTTC,TRBJ2-7,TRBD1,TRBV4-1,-
CASSEARTGEETQYF,TGTGCCAGCAGTGAAGCAAGGACAGGGGAAGAGACCCAGTACTTC,TRBJ2-5,TRBD1,TRBV2,-